What follows are 14 T cell receptor beta chains derived from one specimen sequenced in a study of shared clonotypes between healthy human individuals. Generated by immunoSEQ multiplex PCR, the TCRdb table keeps only in-frame clones and is missing some. Of 1 million to 1.3 million clones listed, around 82% are singletons. Sequencing was carried out using memory CD4+ T cells from PBMCs. This sample's subset: CD45RA-negative fraction. These receptors were taken from a man aged 18 to 35 in good health. Some clones in this sample may be carry-over from other donors' samples.

The V gene is TRBV4-1, the J gene TRBJ1-3; D ambiguous. The germline V gene has CDR1 MGHRA and CDR2 YSYEKL. The CDR3 has 16 amino acids. Deletions cut 0 bases from V and 2 bases from J, with 11 bases between. CDR3 residues: CASSQDRWVTGNTIYF. The CDR3 DNA is TGCGCCAGCAGCCAAGATCGTTGGGTGACTGGAAACACCATATATTTT.

This clone was counted a few times. The V and J genes are TRBV14 and TRBJ2-3; D is perhaps TRBD1 (6 bases). This CDR3 is 12 amino acids long. Per the germline V gene, CDR1 is SGHDN and CDR2 is FVKESK. Deletions cut 0 bases from V and 14 bases from J, with 12 bases between. CDR3: CASSQDAQGAYF. The CDR3 DNA is TGTGCCAGCAGCCAAGATGCACAGGGTGCGTATTTT.

This sequence joins TRBV5-1 and TRBJ2-7, with TRBD1 identical over 8 bases. The CDR3 sequence is 14 residues long. Per germline, CDR1 SGHRS and CDR2 YFSETQ. Trimming took 4 bases from V and 5 from J; bases not matched to a gene: 8. In DNA form, the CDR3 reads TGCGCCAGCAGCCCGAGGACAGGGAGCAACGAGCAGTACTTC. Translation gives CASSPRTGSNEQYF.

The rearrangement uses TRBV19 and TRBJ1-1, with D perhaps matching TRBD1 (6 bases). The CDR3 has 13 amino acids. V lost 6 bases and J lost 4, with 12 bases in between. Germline V CDR1 and CDR2: LNHDA, SQIVND (reference sequence). CDR3 residues: CASSDTGSTEAFF. In DNA, the CDR3 is TGTGCCAGTAGCGATACAGGGAGCACTGAAGCTTTCTTT.

The chain recombines TRBV4-1 with TRBJ2-1, with D hard to call. Germline CDR1 is MGHRA and CDR2 is YSYEKL. The CDR3 totals 16 residues. Trimming shortened V by 0 bases and J by 4 bases, and 13 bases separated the two germline ends. This CDR3 is CASSQDRLRSYNEQFF. CDR3 DNA sequence: TGCGCCAGCAGCCAAGATAGGTTGCGGAGTTACAATGAGCAGTTCTTC.

Here the CDR3 reads CASGTSGRNTGELFF. In nucleotides, the CDR3 is TGTGCCAGCGGCACTAGCGGGAGGAACACCGGGGAGCTGTTTTTT. This rearrangement joins TRBV7-9 to TRBJ1-3, with 11 nucleotides matching TRBD2. The tail of the sequence fits TRBJ2-2 better, so the J call may be wrong. CDR3 length: 15 residues. Germline V gives CDR1 SEHNR, CDR2 FQNEAQ (reference sequence).

The V call is TRBV30, the J call TRBJ1-1; D unresolved. The CDR3 runs 12 residues. The germline CDR1 and CDR2 sequences are GTSNPN and SVGIG (reference sequence). The V end lost 3 bases, the J end lost 3 bases, and 8 bases lay between the germline ends. CDR3 sequence: CAWRAMYTEAFF. The CDR3 coding sequence is TGTGCCTGGAGAGCAATGTACACTGAAGCTTTCTTT.

The chain couples TRBV7-9 to TRBJ2-7, with TRBD1 identical over 11 bases. The germline CDR1 and CDR2 sequences are SEHNR and FQNEAQ (reference sequence). Germline trimming cut 1 base from V and 2 bases from J; bases unmatched to any gene: 7. This CDR3 contains 17 residues. For the CDR3, the DNA is TGTGCCAGCAGCTTAGACCGATGGGACAGGGGGACCTACGAGCAGTACTTC. Protein product: CASSLDRWDRGTYEQYF.

The chain uses TRBV6-6 and TRBJ2-7; TRBD1 matches 8 bases. Germline V gives CDR1 MNHNY, CDR2 SVGAGI (reference sequence). V dropped 0 bases and J dropped 6; count of bases not matched to a gene: 10. There are 16 residues in the CDR3. CDR3 loop: CASSYSRKGQGPEQYF. The CDR3, as DNA: TGTGCCAGCAGTTACTCGAGAAAAGGACAGGGTCCCGAGCAGTACTTC.

The chain recombines TRBV7-2 with TRBJ2-5; tentatively, D is TRBD1 (6 bases). V shed 1 base and J shed 4 bases, with 16 bases lying between them. The CDR3 totals 16 residues. Per germline, CDR1 SGHTA and CDR2 FQGNSA. The CDR3 region is CASSLGDIGTGETQYF. CDR3 in DNA: TGTGCCAGCAGCTTAGGGGACATCGGAACCGGAGAGACCCAGTACTTC.

V and J are TRBV7-9 and TRBJ2-7, with TRBD2 matching 8 bases. CDR1 and CDR2 (germline): SEHNR, FQNEAQ (reference sequence). Trimming removed 6 bases from V and 2 bases from J; junction bases left unmatched: 6. This CDR3 has 14 amino acids. The CDR3 protein is CASRVGSGAYEQYF. DNA of the CDR3: TGTGCCAGCAGGGTTGGTAGCGGGGCCTACGAGCAGTACTTC.

The chain is built from TRBV7-9 and TRBJ1-1, with D maybe TRBD1 (5 bases). Trimming took off 1 base at V and 1 base at J, with 10 bases between the two ends. The CDR3 length is 15 residues. CDR1 is SEHNR and CDR2 is FQNEAQ in the germline V gene (reference sequence). In DNA form, the CDR3 reads TGTGCCAGCAGCTTAGGAGCAGGGACGAACACTGAAGCTTTCTTT. Amino acid sequence: CASSLGAGTNTEAFF.

This chain joins TRBV6-1 and TRBJ2-7, with D hard to call. Germline CDR1 and CDR2: MNHNS and SASEGT. This CDR3 region has 11 residues. V was shortened by 5 bases and J by 3 bases, with 5 bases between the two germline ends. The CDR3 DNA follows: TGTGCCAGCAGTAGAGACTACGAGCAGTACTTC. Protein sequence: CASSRDYEQYF.

The chain couples TRBV7-9 to TRBJ2-7; 7 bases line up with TRBD1. V shed 3 bases, J shed 4 bases, and the junction held 0 bases outside the gene matches. The CDR3 consists of 12 residues. Germline assignment: CDR1 SEHNR and CDR2 FQNEAQ (reference sequence). CDR3: CASSLGQYEQYF. The CDR3 DNA reads TGTGCCAGCAGCTTGGGACAGTACGAGCAGTACTTC.